These 11 T cell receptor beta chains were all obtained from the same sample, sequenced in a study of cytomegalovirus exposure and HLA in healthy donors. TCRdb keeps only in-frame clones here, not all; method: immunoSEQ multiplex PCR. Found here are some 130,000 clones, approximately 94% of them singletons; the top ten hold 1.5% to 2%. The sample consisted of PBMCs. The receptor set was obtained from a man aged 18-30 years in good health and CMV-seropositive.

The V gene is TRBV9, the J gene TRBJ1-4, with 9 bases lining up with TRBD1. The CDR3 has 17 amino acids. The V and J ends lost 1 base and 0 bases, in that order; junction bases with no gene match: 4. Germline CDR1 is SGDLS and CDR2 is YYNGEE. CDR3 protein: CASSVSGQGATNEKLFF. CDR3 DNA: TGTGCCAGCAGCGTATCGGGACAGGGTGCAACTAATGAAAAACTGTTTTTT.

The chain combines TRBV15 with TRBJ1-3; D possibly corresponds to TRBD1 (6 bases). This CDR3 has 15 amino acids. The V end was cut by 0 bases, the J end by 2 bases, with 8 bases between. The germline gives CDR1 LNHNV, CDR2 YYDKDF (reference sequence). CDR3 sequence reads: CATSRDRGTGNTIYF. Here the CDR3 DNA reads TGTGCCACCAGCAGAGACAGGGGCACTGGAAACACCATATATTTT.

The CDR3 DNA reads as TGCGCCAGCAGCCTTCGGGGGGAGGGGTACAATGAGCAGTTCTTC. It specifies CASSLRGEGYNEQFF. V is TRBV4-1 and J is TRBJ2-1; 7 bases match TRBD2. The CDR3 runs 15 residues. Losses at the gene ends were 4 bases for V and 4 bases for J; bases not matched to a gene: 7. Per the germline V gene, CDR1 is MGHRA and CDR2 is YSYEKL.

The genes are TRBV5-1 and TRBJ2-7; 8 bases are shared with TRBD1. V lost 4 bases, J lost 5 bases, and 5 bases stayed unmatched. This CDR3 comprises 13 residues. Germline V CDR1 and CDR2: SGHRS, YFSETQ. DNA for the CDR3: TGCGCCAGCAGCCGACAGGGGAGGCACGAGCAGTACTTC. Translating gives CASSRQGRHEQYF. The full variable domain, rest sourced from reference TRBV5-1 and TRBJ2-7, is KAGVTQTPRYLIKTRGQQVTLSCSPISGHRSVSWYQQTPGQGLQFLFEYFSETQRNKGNFPGRFSGRQFSNSRSEMNVSTLELGDSALYLCASSRQGRHEQYFGPGTRLTVT.

The rearrangement uses TRBV11-3 and TRBJ2-1, with 14 bases aligning to TRBD2. The CDR3 is made up of 17 amino acids. Germline V CDR1 and CDR2: SGHNT, YENEEA. V lost 5 bases and J lost 2; bases outside the gene matches: 5. CDR3 amino acids: CASSAGLAGGPYNEQFF. The CDR3 DNA sequence: TGTGCCAGCAGCGCCGGACTAGCGGGAGGTCCCTACAATGAGCAGTTCTTC.

The chain employs TRBV11-2 and TRBJ2-3, with 12 bases identical to TRBD2. Unmatched junction bases numbered 2, after V lost 2 bases and J lost 5 bases. Germline V lookup: CDR1 SGHAT, CDR2 FQNNGV. The CDR3 contains 15 residues. The CDR3 nucleotides are TGTGCCAGCAGCTTACTAGCGGGAGGGTTAGATACGCAGTATTTT. This translates into CASSLLAGGLDTQYF.

J is TRBJ1-3 and V is TRBV15, with no clear D. Per the germline V gene, CDR1 is LNHNV and CDR2 is YYDKDF (reference sequence). Trimming removed 0 bases from V and 2 bases from J, with 11 bases in between. The CDR3 has 16 amino acids. Here the CDR3 DNA reads TGTGCCACCAGCAGAGATTACAGTGAGCCTGGAAACACCATATATTTT. Protein product: CATSRDYSEPGNTIYF.

This rearrangement joins TRBV11-2 to TRBJ2-1; 7 nucleotides agree with TRBD2. This CDR3 region has 17 residues. Germline CDR1 is SGHAT and CDR2 is FQNNGV. Germline trimming cut 1 base from V and 8 bases from J; bases unmatched to any gene: 14. The DNA of the CDR3 is TGTGCCAGCAGCTTAGCGGGCTCTGGGAGGGCTAGTGATGAGCAGTTCTTC. Residues: CASSLAGSGRASDEQFF.

This clone was observed once. The chain joins TRBV7-9 to TRBJ2-7; 8 positions agree with TRBD1. Germline V gene sequence: CDR1 SEHNR, CDR2 FQNEAQ (reference sequence). V shed 5 bases, J shed 2 bases, and the junction held 2 bases outside the gene matches. CDR3 size: 13 residues. The CDR3 DNA sequence: TGTGCCAGCAGCGCGGACAGGGCCTACGAGCAGTACTTC. This gives the protein CASSADRAYEQYF.

As for this clone: Germline and junction disagree at one end, which may indicate a read error. The chain recombines TRBV6-1 with TRBJ2-7, with 7 positions matching TRBD1. This CDR3 region has 10 residues. Looked up from germline, CDR1 is MNHNS and CDR2 is SASEGT. CDR3 sequence (DNA): TGTGCCACCCGACAGGGAGAGAGAAACTTC. This codes for CATRQGERNF.

The chain joins TRBV28 to TRBJ1-2, with D uncertain. V was shortened by 5 bases and J by 2 bases, with 9 bases between the two germline ends. In germline, CDR1 is MDHEN, CDR2 SYDVKM. The CDR3 spans 13 residues. The CDR3 loop is CASSTEDNYGYTF. CDR3 in DNA: TGTGCCAGCAGTACGGAGGACAACTATGGCTACACCTTC.